One sample yielded the 20 T cell receptor beta chains listed below, sequenced in a study of T cell responses to AZD1222 COVID-19 vaccine. Profiling relied on immunoSEQ multiplex PCR, and the TCRdb table lists in-frame clones only, not all of them. Of about 130,000 clones in the sample, 80% to 95% were seen once. The source was peripheral blood, collected 28 days after the second AZD1222 dose. These receptors were taken from an adult who received the AZD1222 COVID-19 vaccine.

The chain employs TRBV11-2 and TRBJ2-2; the match to TRBD1 covers 7 bases. The CDR3 is 15 amino acids. J was trimmed by 5 bases and V by 5 bases; bases with no gene match: 8. In germline, CDR1 is SGHAT, CDR2 FQNNGV. Here the CDR3 DNA reads TGTGCCAGCAGCCAGCAGGGGGTGGTAACCGGGGAGCTGTTTTTT. Its protein product is CASSQQGVVTGELFF.

The chain uses TRBV30 and TRBJ1-6; D is perhaps TRBD1 (5 bases). The CDR3 spans 13 residues. The germline V and J ends were trimmed by 3 bases and 10 bases, with 13 bases remaining between them. Germline assignment: CDR1 GTSNPN and CDR2 SVGIG (reference sequence). CDR3 sequence reads: CAWRGGDGSPLHF. For the CDR3, the DNA is TGTGCCTGGAGGGGAGGGGACGGCTCACCCCTCCACTTT.

The chain recombines TRBV7-9 with TRBJ2-7; the D gene is possibly TRBD1 (7 bases). The CDR3 consists of 17 residues. The germline V gene has CDR1 SEHNR and CDR2 FQNEAQ (reference sequence). The V end lost 2 bases, the J end lost 5 bases, and 22 bases lay between the germline ends. CDR3: CASSLIRDLEGGNEQYF. CDR3 bases: TGTGCCAGCAGCTTAATACGGGACTTGGAAGGGGGCAACGAGCAGTACTTC.

V and J are TRBV27 and TRBJ1-1; no clear D. V was cut by 2 bases and J by 3 bases, with 7 bases left in between. CDR1 and CDR2 (germline): MNHEY, SMNVEV (reference sequence). This CDR3 region has 13 residues. The CDR3 loop reads CASSLQAYTEAFF. The CDR3 nucleotides read TGTGCCAGCAGTTTACAAGCGTACACTGAAGCTTTCTTT.

The chain has TRBV28 and TRBJ1-1; 7 nucleotides agree with TRBD1. The CDR3 extends over 17 amino acids. Germline V gene lookup returns CDR1 MDHEN and CDR2 SYDVKM. V was pared by 5 bases and J by 0 bases, with 12 bases of the junction left unmatched. The chain's CDR3 is CASSDEMGQIMNTEAFF. CDR3 nucleotides: TGTGCCAGCAGTGATGAAATGGGACAGATCATGAACACTGAAGCTTTCTTT.

The V call is TRBV28, the J call TRBJ2-7; D possibly uses TRBD1 or TRBD2 (7 bases each). CDR1 is MDHEN and CDR2 is SYDVKM in the germline V gene. CDR3 length: 15 amino acids. V was cut by 6 bases and J by 0 bases, with 15 bases left in between. CDR3 nucleotides: TGTGCCAGCAGCAGCCCAGGGGGGGACTCCTACGAGCAGTACTTC. Amino acids: CASSSPGGDSYEQYF. Full variable domain (remainder filled in from reference TRBV28 and TRBJ2-7): DVKVTQSSRYLVKRTGEKVFLECVQDMDHENMFWYRQDPGLGLRLIYFSYDVKMKEKGDIPEGYSVSREKKERFSLILESASTNQTSMYLCASSSPGGDSYEQYFGPGTRLTVT.

The V call is TRBV5-1, the J call TRBJ2-1, with D perhaps assigned TRBD1 or TRBD2 (5 bases each). Germline V CDR1 and CDR2: SGHRS, YFSETQ. Trimming removed 3 bases at V and 2 bases at J, with 15 bases between. The CDR3 consists of 16 residues. CDR3 nucleotides: TGCGCCAGCAGCTGGCCCCGGGACCCAGCCTACAATGAGCAGTTCTTC. Translating it yields CASSWPRDPAYNEQFF.

The chain uses TRBV9 and TRBJ2-7, with 7 bases that match TRBD2. The CDR3 has 15 residues. V lost 1 base, J lost 6 bases, and 10 bases stayed unmatched. Germline V gene sequence: CDR1 SGDLS, CDR2 YYNGEE. The CDR3 DNA reads as TGTGCCAGCAGCGTATCGGGGGGATCCCTCCTCGAGCAGTACTTC. This gives the protein CASSVSGGSLLEQYF.

This clone was counted between two and nine times. This chain uses TRBV3-1 (or the pseudogene TRBV3-2) with TRBJ2-3; maybe TRBD2 (6 bases). The CDR3 runs 15 residues. The V gene's germline CDR1 is LGHDT and CDR2 YNNKEL (reference sequence). Trimming removed 3 bases from V and 0 bases from J, with 10 bases in between. The CDR3 loop reads CASSHVAASTDTQYF. In nucleotides, the CDR3 is TGTGCCAGCAGCCACGTAGCGGCTAGCACAGATACGCAGTATTTT.

The CDR3 loop reads CASSSQGEKLFF. The CDR3 DNA sequence: TGTGCCAGCTCATCACAGGGGGAAAAACTGTTTTTT. The chain combines TRBV18 with TRBJ1-4; 7 bases are a match to TRBD1. Trimming cost V 5 bases and J 8 bases; bases outside gene matches: 2. Looked up from germline, CDR1 is KGHSH and CDR2 is LQKENI. The CDR3 runs 12 residues.

The chain employs TRBV30 and TRBJ2-5; 8 bases are a match to TRBD2. Germline trimming cut 1 base from V and 2 bases from J; bases unmatched to any gene: 3. CDR1 is GTSNPN, CDR2 SVGIG, per germline (reference sequence). The CDR3 is 14 amino acids. The CDR3 protein is CAWSAGGGQETQYF. CDR3 nucleotide sequence: TGTGCCTGGAGTGCCGGGGGGGGACAAGAGACCCAGTACTTC. Filled out from reference TRBV30 and TRBJ2-5, the complete variable domain reads SQTIHQWPATLVQPVGSPLSLECTVEGTSNPNLYWYRQAAGRGLQLLFYSVGIGQISSEVPQNLSASRPQDRQFILSSKKLLLSDSGFYLCAWSAGGGQETQYFGPGTRLLVL.

The CDR3 here is CASSLGGGEQFF. The DNA of the CDR3 is TGCGCCAGCAGCTTGGGAGGAGGTGAGCAGTTCTTC. This chain links TRBV5-1 with TRBJ2-1; possible D gene TRBD2, 5 bases. V was clipped by 0 bases and J by 9 bases, with 7 bases between them. Germline V gives CDR1 SGHRS, CDR2 YFSETQ. The CDR3 has 12 residues.

This sequence joins TRBV2 and TRBJ1-1; maybe TRBD1 (6 bases). Germline V gene lookup returns CDR1 SNHLY and CDR2 FYNNEI. This CDR3 region has 13 residues. Trimming stripped 9 bases from V and 4 bases from J, with 15 bases between. The CDR3 sequence is CARRQESGTEAFF. CDR3 DNA: TGTGCCAGAAGACAGGAGTCCGGCACTGAAGCTTTCTTT.

V usage is TRBV4-3 and J usage is TRBJ1-3; D is unclear. The ends were cut back, 1 base at V and 0 bases at J, with 4 bases in the middle. The CDR3 covers 14 residues. The germline V gene has CDR1 LGHNA and CDR2 YSLEER. The CDR3 DNA reads TGCGCCAGCAGCCAAGGTGACTCTGGAAACACCATATATTTT. It codes for CASSQGDSGNTIYF.

DNA of the CDR3: TGTGCCAGCAGTAGAGGGGACAGGGCCACAGATACGCAGTATTTT. It is translated as CASSRGDRATDTQYF. The J gene is TRBJ2-3, the V gene TRBV11-3, with 9 positions matching TRBD1. From germline, CDR1 is SGHNT and CDR2 YENEEA. V lost 6 bases and J lost 2; bases outside the gene matches: 6. CDR3 length equals 15 residues.

This clone showed up just once. This same CDR3 is encoded by further DNA sequences in the sample. The chain combines TRBV7-2 with TRBJ2-1, with 7 nucleotides matching TRBD2. Per the germline V gene, CDR1 is SGHTA and CDR2 is FQGNSA. V lost 0 bases to trimming and J lost 4 bases; unmatched junction nucleotides: 3. There are 15 residues in the CDR3. CDR3: CASSLAGGPYNEQFF. As DNA, the CDR3 is TGTGCCAGCAGCTTAGCGGGAGGGCCGTACAATGAGCAGTTCTTC.

The chain uses TRBV18 and TRBJ1-5; 7 bases line up with TRBD1. The V and J ends lost 4 bases and 5 bases, in that order; junction bases with no gene match: 5. This CDR3 is 14 amino acids long. Germline assignment: CDR1 KGHSH and CDR2 LQKENI. For the CDR3, the DNA is TGTGCCAGCTCACGAGGGGGCAGCGATCAGCCCCAGCATTTT. Translating it yields CASSRGGSDQPQHF.

The chain recombines TRBV19 with TRBJ1-4; weak D call: TRBD1 (5 bases). This CDR3 has 12 amino acids. Looked up from germline, CDR1 is LNHDA and CDR2 is SQIVND (reference sequence). The germline V and J ends were trimmed by 11 bases and 4 bases, with 11 bases remaining between them. The CDR3 nucleotides are TGTGCCTGCAGGGCTGGTAATGAAAAACTGTTTTTT. This gives the protein CACRAGNEKLFF.

The V call is TRBV3-1 (or the pseudogene TRBV3-2), the J call TRBJ1-2, with 11 bases lining up with TRBD1. The J segment lost 3 bases and the V segment lost 0 bases, leaving 6 bases of the junction unmatched. The germline CDR1 and CDR2 sequences are LGHDT and YNNKEL (reference sequence). This CDR3 comprises 17 residues. CDR3 sequence (DNA): TGTGCCAGCAGCCAAGATACCGGGACAGGGGGTTACTATGGCTACACCTTC. It is translated as CASSQDTGTGGYYGYTF.

This clone was seen a handful of times. The chain joins TRBV6-6 to TRBJ2-5; 13 bases fit TRBD2. Germline V gene lookup returns CDR1 MNHNY and CDR2 SVGAGI (reference sequence). The ends lost 5 bases at V and 5 bases at J; junction bases unmatched: 8. CDR3 length: 16 amino acids. CDR3 sequence reads: CASSHGTSGILETQYF. In DNA, the CDR3 is TGTGCCAGCAGTCACGGGACTAGCGGGATTTTGGAGACCCAGTACTTC.